The 26 T cell receptor beta chains listed next were all sequenced from one sample in a study of shared clonotypes between healthy human individuals. Terminally differentiated effector memory CD45RA+ cells were left out of the naive CD8 fraction, which was CD45RO-negative and positively selected for CCR7. TCRdb keeps only in-frame clones here, not all; method: immunoSEQ multiplex PCR. The repertoire has 1.5 million to 2.5 million clones, just under 95% of them found once; the top ten carry 0.95% to 1.5%. Sequencing used naive CD8+ T cells sorted from blood. Receptors originate from a man aged 18 to 29 in good health.

The chain has TRBV5-4 and TRBJ2-3, with D perhaps TRBD2 (6 bases). The V gene lost 6 bases and the J gene lost 3 bases, with 14 bases spanning the gap. This CDR3 comprises 14 residues. Germline loops: CDR1 SGHNT, CDR2 YYREEE (reference sequence). DNA for the CDR3: TGTGCCAGCAATCTGGGGGGAACAACAGATACGCAGTATTTT. Its protein is CASNLGGTTDTQYF. The full variable domain, completed using reference TRBV5-4 and TRBJ2-3, is ETGVTQSPTHLIKTRGQQVTLRCSSQSGHNTVSWYQQALGQGPQFIFQYYREEENGRGNFPPRFSGLQFPNYSSELNVNALELDDSALYLCASNLGGTTDTQYFGPGTRLTVL.

There are a few counts of this clone. This chain links TRBV10-3 with TRBJ1-6; D call uncertain. This CDR3 is built from 14 residues. Per germline, CDR1 ENHRY and CDR2 SYGVKD. V lost 5 bases, J lost 5 bases, and 10 bases lay in between. CDR3 region: CAISTRHDNSPLHF. The DNA of the CDR3 is TGTGCCATCAGTACCCGACACGATAATTCACCCCTCCACTTT.

Concerning this clone: Different DNA sequences within this sample yield the same CDR3. CDR3 nucleotide sequence: TGTGCCAGCAGCTTTGGGACTAGCGGTGAGCAGTACTTC. Translation: CASSFGTSGEQYF. The chain has TRBV5-6 and TRBJ2-7; TRBD2 agrees at 11 bases. Germline V lookup: CDR1 SGHDT, CDR2 YYEEEE. This CDR3 is built from 13 residues. Germline trimming cut 2 bases from V and 7 bases from J; bases unmatched to any gene: 2.

In regard to this clone: The same CDR3 is also encoded by other DNA sequences in this sample. V is TRBV4-1 and J is TRBJ2-1; 9 bases map to TRBD2. Germline trimming cut 1 base from V and 8 bases from J; bases unmatched to any gene: 6. CDR1 is MGHRA, CDR2 YSYEKL, per germline. The CDR3 length is 15 residues. CDR3 bases: TGCGCCAGCAGCCAAGTGGCGGGGGGGCTCGATGAGCAGTTCTTC. Its protein product is CASSQVAGGLDEQFF.

Details on this clone: Other nucleotide sequences in the sample specify the same CDR3. V and J are TRBV27 and TRBJ2-5; D perhaps matches TRBD2 (7 bases). Per germline, CDR1 MNHEY and CDR2 SMNVEV (reference sequence). The CDR3 runs 13 residues. Deletions cut 6 bases from V and 4 bases from J, with 12 bases between. The CDR3 reads CASSPGGGETQYF. CDR3 nucleotides: TGTGCCAGCAGCCCGGGGGGCGGAGAGACCCAGTACTTC.

In its sample, this clone was seen once. This rearrangement joins TRBV7-9 to TRBJ2-3, with TRBD2 matching over 8 bases. V trimming: 5 bases; J trimming: 5 bases; junction bases outside the gene matches: 15. This CDR3 is 17 amino acids long. Germline V gene lookup returns CDR1 SEHNR and CDR2 FQNEAQ (reference sequence). CDR3 in amino acids: CASSPVSGGIIGDTQYF. In nucleotides, the CDR3 is TGTGCCAGCAGCCCTGTGTCGGGAGGGATCATTGGAGATACGCAGTATTTT. Using reference TRBV7-9 and TRBJ2-3 for the parts outside the CDR3, the full variable domain is DTGVSQNPRHKITKRGQNVTFRCDPISEHNRLYWYRQTLGQGPEFLTYFQNEAQLEKSRLLSDRFSAERPKGSFSTLEIQRTEQGDSAMYLCASSPVSGGIIGDTQYFGPGTRLTVL.

The V call is TRBV5-1, the J call TRBJ2-7, with D perhaps matching TRBD1 or TRBD2 (5 bases each). Trimming stripped 5 bases from V and 5 bases from J, with 20 bases between. The CDR3 is 15 amino acids. Germline CDR1 and CDR2: SGHRS and YFSETQ. CDR3 amino acids: CASRPGTYGGDEQYF. DNA for the CDR3: TGCGCCAGCAGGCCAGGGACGTATGGTGGGGACGAGCAGTACTTC.

The chain has TRBV27 and TRBJ1-1; a weak D match, TRBD1 (5 bases). CDR3 size: 13 residues. Trimming removed 5 bases at V and 6 bases at J, with 13 bases between. CDR1 is MNHEY, CDR2 SMNVEV, per germline (reference sequence). CDR3 loop: CASSQTGTPEAFF. The CDR3 DNA follows: TGTGCCAGCAGTCAAACAGGAACGCCTGAAGCTTTCTTT.

This chain uses TRBV29-1 with TRBJ2-1; a possible D gene is TRBD2 (5 bases). V was trimmed by 3 bases and J by 4 bases, leaving 13 bases between them. The CDR3 loop spans 14 amino acids. Germline CDR1 is SQVTM and CDR2 is ANQGSEA. For the CDR3, the DNA is TGCAGCGTTGATCAAGCGGTATATTACAATGAGCAGTTCTTC. This encodes CSVDQAVYYNEQFF.

This chain joins TRBV28 and TRBJ2-3; 14 nucleotides line up with TRBD2. With 0 bases clipped from V and 0 bases from J, the junction kept 5 bases outside the gene matches. This CDR3 is 19 amino acids long. In germline, CDR1 is MDHEN, CDR2 SYDVKM. CDR3 nucleotide sequence: TGTGCCAGCAGTTTATGGACTAGCGGGGGGGTTACAAGCACAGATACGCAGTATTTT. It is translated as CASSLWTSGGVTSTDTQYF.

Comment on this clone: Different DNA sequences within this sample yield the same CDR3. The chain links TRBV5-1 to TRBJ2-7, with 8 bases that match TRBD1. The CDR3 covers 14 residues. The V and J ends lost 3 bases and 2 bases, in that order; junction bases with no gene match: 4. Germline values: CDR1 SGHRS, CDR2 YFSETQ. CDR3 amino acids: CASSSGQGTYEQYF. The CDR3 DNA reads as TGCGCCAGCAGCTCAGGACAGGGAACCTACGAGCAGTACTTC. Based on the CDR3 plus reference TRBV5-1 and TRBJ2-7, the full variable domain is KAGVTQTPRYLIKTRGQQVTLSCSPISGHRSVSWYQQTPGQGLQFLFEYFSETQRNKGNFPGRFSGRQFSNSRSEMNVSTLELGDSALYLCASSSGQGTYEQYFGPGTRLTVT.

The chain joins TRBV5-6 to TRBJ2-7; D is unresolved. V gave up 0 bases and J gave up 3 bases, with 7 bases separating them. The CDR3 length is 13 residues. The germline V gene has CDR1 SGHDT and CDR2 YYEEEE. This chain's CDR3 is CASSLGVLYEQYF. In nucleotides, the CDR3 is TGTGCCAGCAGCTTGGGGGTCCTCTACGAGCAGTACTTC.

The V call is TRBV6-5, the J call TRBJ2-1; D might be TRBD2 (6 bases). The CDR3 extends over 15 amino acids. The germline CDR1 and CDR2 sequences are MNHEY and SVGAGI. V was trimmed by 0 bases and J by 5 bases, leaving 11 bases between them. CDR3 protein: CASSYSGGDHNEQFF. In DNA, the CDR3 is TGTGCCAGCAGTTACTCGGGGGGAGATCACAATGAGCAGTTCTTC.

The chain has TRBV28 and TRBJ1-2, with 9 bases fitting TRBD1. This CDR3 has 13 residues. CDR1 is MDHEN, CDR2 SYDVKM, per germline. J lost 6 bases, V lost 2 bases, and 1 base had no gene match. This chain's CDR3 is CASSLTGGDGYTF. The CDR3 coding sequence is TGTGCCAGCAGTTTAACAGGGGGCGATGGCTACACCTTC.

V and J are TRBV19 and TRBJ1-5; D call uncertain. The CDR3 is 17 amino acids. V dropped 4 bases and J dropped 0 bases, with 16 bases sitting between them. The germline CDR1 and CDR2 sequences are LNHDA and SQIVND (reference sequence). The CDR3 loop reads CASSTRREVYSNQPQHF. The DNA for the CDR3 is TGTGCCAGTAGTACGCGCCGAGAAGTTTATAGCAATCAGCCCCAGCATTTT.

The chain recombines TRBV27 with TRBJ2-2; perhaps D is TRBD1 or TRBD2 (6 bases each). Trimming removed 5 bases at V and 1 base at J, with 17 bases between. CDR3 size: 17 residues. Germline lookup yields CDR1 MNHEY and CDR2 SMNVEV (reference sequence). CDR3 in amino acids: CASSVLSGARNTGELFF. The CDR3 region has the DNA TGTGCCAGCAGTGTCCTTTCGGGGGCGCGGAACACCGGGGAGCTGTTTTTT.

This clone was detected only a few times. V and J are TRBV19 and TRBJ1-6, with TRBD1 matching 7 bases. Germline V CDR1 and CDR2: LNHDA, SQIVND (reference sequence). J gave up 7 bases and V 3 bases, and 3 bases lay outside the gene matches. CDR3 length: 14 residues. CDR3 amino acids: CASSIPGGNSPLHF. The CDR3 DNA is TGTGCCAGTAGTATCCCAGGGGGGAATTCACCCCTCCACTTT.

This clone was counted only a few times. The V gene is TRBV11-2, the J gene TRBJ1-2; possibly TRBD1 for D (5 bases). Trimming stripped 5 bases from V and 8 bases from J, with 24 bases between. CDR3 length: 16 amino acids. Germline assignment: CDR1 SGHAT and CDR2 FQNNGV. The CDR3 spells CASSHPQQAPMRGYTF. The DNA of the CDR3 is TGTGCCAGCAGCCACCCCCAACAGGCCCCCATGAGGGGCTACACCTTC. Filled out from reference TRBV11-2 and TRBJ1-2, the complete variable domain reads EAGVAQSPRYKIIEKRQSVAFWCNPISGHATLYWYQQILGQGPKLLIQFQNNGVVDDSQLPKDRFSAERLKGVDSTLKIQPAKLEDSAVYLCASSHPQQAPMRGYTFGSGTRLTVV.

The gene calls are TRBV30 and TRBJ1-2, with D unresolved. Between the trimmed V and J ends, which lost 5 bases and 7 bases, there was a span of 14 bases. Germline loops: CDR1 GTSNPN, CDR2 SVGIG (reference sequence). There are 12 residues in the CDR3. DNA of the CDR3: TGTGCCTGGGAGGAGACTTTATTTGGCTACACCTTC. Its translation: CAWEETLFGYTF.

V and J are TRBV12-5 and TRBJ2-5; a weak D match, TRBD1 (6 bases). Germline V lookup: CDR1 LGHNT, CDR2 FRNRAP. With 5 bases removed from V and 1 base from J, the gap between germline ends came to 11 bases. The CDR3 is made up of 14 amino acids. CDR3 sequence (DNA): TGTGCTAGTGGTCACGGACAGTTCCAAGAGACCCAGTACTTC. This translates into CASGHGQFQETQYF.

The chain has TRBV9 and TRBJ2-2; perhaps D is TRBD1 or TRBD2 (6 bases each). The germline V gene encodes CDR1 SGDLS and CDR2 YYNGEE. V lost 0 bases, J lost 3 bases, and 15 bases lay in between. This CDR3 is 17 amino acids long. This CDR3 reads CASSVVPVGGDTGELFF. The CDR3 DNA sequence: TGTGCCAGCAGCGTAGTCCCGGTGGGGGGCGACACCGGGGAGCTGTTTTTT.

The chain is built from TRBV18 and TRBJ2-7; D might be TRBD2 (6 bases). CDR3 length: 16 amino acids. The V end lost 0 bases, the J end lost 5 bases, and 17 bases lay between the germline ends. Germline V gene sequence: CDR1 KGHSH, CDR2 LQKENI. The CDR3 DNA reads as TGTGCCAGCTCACCACCGCGGGGCCTAGCTGACGACGAGCAGTACTTC. Translating gives CASSPPRGLADDEQYF.

The V gene is TRBV11-2, the J gene TRBJ1-1; D gene ambiguous. Trimming pared 1 base from V and 2 bases from J, leaving 11 bases between. Germline loops: CDR1 SGHAT, CDR2 FQNNGV. The CDR3 extends over 15 amino acids. The CDR3 loop reads CASSLGAAPNTEAFF. The CDR3 DNA is TGTGCCAGCAGCTTAGGGGCGGCCCCAAACACTGAAGCTTTCTTT.

The genes are TRBV7-9 and TRBJ2-7, with a possible D match to TRBD1 (5 bases). Trimming stripped 0 bases from V and 5 bases from J, with 14 bases between. CDR1 is SEHNR and CDR2 is FQNEAQ in the germline V gene (reference sequence). The CDR3 has 15 amino acids. This CDR3 is CASSLAAGRDDEQYF. For the CDR3, the DNA is TGTGCCAGCAGCTTAGCGGCTGGCAGGGATGACGAGCAGTACTTC.

The chain uses TRBV28 and TRBJ1-6; no firm D call. Per the germline V gene, CDR1 is MDHEN and CDR2 is SYDVKM. V lost 3 bases and J lost 11, with 17 bases in between. CDR3 size: 15 residues. The CDR3 here is CASSFPAMGHTPLHF. CDR3 sequence (DNA): TGTGCCAGCAGTTTCCCGGCAATGGGTCATACACCCCTCCACTTT.

The chain combines TRBV29-1 with TRBJ2-3; 7 nucleotides match TRBD2. The CDR3 loop spans 15 amino acids. V shed 6 bases and J 3 bases; nucleotides not matched to a gene: 12. Germline V gene sequence: CDR1 SQVTM, CDR2 ANQGSEA. In nucleotides, the CDR3 is TGCAGCGTCGTTCCTGGGGCGGGAGATACAGATACGCAGTATTTT. Protein: CSVVPGAGDTDTQYF.